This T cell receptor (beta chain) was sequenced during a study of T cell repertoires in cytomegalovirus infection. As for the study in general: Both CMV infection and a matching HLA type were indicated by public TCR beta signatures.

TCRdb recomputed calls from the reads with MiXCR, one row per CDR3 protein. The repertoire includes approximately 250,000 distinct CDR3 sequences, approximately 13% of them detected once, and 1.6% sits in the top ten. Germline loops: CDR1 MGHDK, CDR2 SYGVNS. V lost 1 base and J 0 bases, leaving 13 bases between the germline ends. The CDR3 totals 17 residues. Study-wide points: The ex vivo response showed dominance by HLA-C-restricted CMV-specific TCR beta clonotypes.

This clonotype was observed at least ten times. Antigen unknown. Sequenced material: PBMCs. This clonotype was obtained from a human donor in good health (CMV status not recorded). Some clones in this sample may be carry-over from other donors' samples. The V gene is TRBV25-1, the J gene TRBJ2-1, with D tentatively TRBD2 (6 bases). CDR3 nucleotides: TGTGCCAGCAGTGAATTTGGCGGGACGAGCTCCTACAATGAGCAGTTCTTC. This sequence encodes CASSEFGGTSSYNEQFF.